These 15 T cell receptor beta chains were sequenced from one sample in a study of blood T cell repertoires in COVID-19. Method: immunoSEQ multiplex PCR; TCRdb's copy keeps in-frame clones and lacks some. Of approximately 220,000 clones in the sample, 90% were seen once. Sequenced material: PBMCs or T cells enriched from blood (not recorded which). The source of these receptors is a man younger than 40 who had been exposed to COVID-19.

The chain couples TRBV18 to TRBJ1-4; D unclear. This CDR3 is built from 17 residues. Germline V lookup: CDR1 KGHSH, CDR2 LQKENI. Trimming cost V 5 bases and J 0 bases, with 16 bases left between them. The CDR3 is CASSEQVSGPTNEKLFF. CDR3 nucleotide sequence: TGTGCCAGCTCAGAGCAGGTATCTGGGCCAACTAATGAAAAACTGTTTTTT. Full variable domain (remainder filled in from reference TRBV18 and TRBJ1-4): NAGVMQNPRHLVRRRGQEARLRCSPMKGHSHVYWYRQLPEEGLKFMVYLQKENIIDESGMPKERFSAEFPKEGPSILRIQQVVRGDSAAYFCASSEQVSGPTNEKLFFGSGTQLSVL.

The CDR3 protein is CASSYSGGPAEQYF. The DNA of the CDR3 is TGTGCCAGCAGTTACTCGGGGGGGCCCGCCGAGCAGTACTTC. The V and J genes are TRBV27 and TRBJ2-7; 8 nucleotides match TRBD2. V lost 4 bases to trimming and J lost 6 bases; unmatched junction nucleotides: 8. In germline, CDR1 is MNHEY, CDR2 SMNVEV (reference sequence). The CDR3 runs 14 residues.

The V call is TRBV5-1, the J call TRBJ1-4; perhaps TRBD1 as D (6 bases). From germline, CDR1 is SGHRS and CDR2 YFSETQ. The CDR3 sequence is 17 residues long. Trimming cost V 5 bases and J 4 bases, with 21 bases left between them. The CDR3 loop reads CASRAGDTIGGNEKLFF. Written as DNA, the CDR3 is TGCGCCAGCAGGGCGGGGGACACCATCGGGGGTAATGAAAAACTGTTTTTT.

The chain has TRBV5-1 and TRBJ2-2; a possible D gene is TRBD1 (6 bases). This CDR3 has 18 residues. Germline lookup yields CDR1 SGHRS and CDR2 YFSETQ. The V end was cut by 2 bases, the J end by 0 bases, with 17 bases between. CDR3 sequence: CASSFTYRGIANTGELFF. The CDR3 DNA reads TGCGCCAGCAGCTTCACCTATAGGGGGATCGCGAACACCGGGGAGCTGTTTTTT.

The chain's CDR3 is CASSQDRESNQPQHF. The CDR3 DNA is TGTGCCAGCAGCCAAGATCGGGAAAGCAATCAGCCCCAGCATTTT. This chain links TRBV14 with TRBJ1-5; D gene unclear. V was shortened by 0 bases and J by 1 base, with 7 bases between the two germline ends. The CDR3 sequence is 15 residues long. CDR1 and CDR2 (germline): SGHDN, FVKESK.

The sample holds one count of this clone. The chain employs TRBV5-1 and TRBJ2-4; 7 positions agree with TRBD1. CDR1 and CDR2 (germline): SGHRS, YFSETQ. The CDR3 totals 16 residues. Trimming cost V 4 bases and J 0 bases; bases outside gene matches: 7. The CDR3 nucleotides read TGCGCCAGCAGCATCCGGGACAGCCTAGCCAAAAACATTCAGTACTTC. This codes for CASSIRDSLAKNIQYF. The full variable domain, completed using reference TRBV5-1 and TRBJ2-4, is KAGVTQTPRYLIKTRGQQVTLSCSPISGHRSVSWYQQTPGQGLQFLFEYFSETQRNKGNFPGRFSGRQFSNSRSEMNVSTLELGDSALYLCASSIRDSLAKNIQYFGAGTRLSVL.

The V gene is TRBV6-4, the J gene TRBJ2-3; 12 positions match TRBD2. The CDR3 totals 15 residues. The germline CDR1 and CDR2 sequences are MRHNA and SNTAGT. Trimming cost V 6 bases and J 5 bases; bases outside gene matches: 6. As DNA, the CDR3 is TGTGCCAGCAGGTCTAGCGGGGGGGCCAGAGATACGCAGTATTTT. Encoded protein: CASRSSGGARDTQYF.

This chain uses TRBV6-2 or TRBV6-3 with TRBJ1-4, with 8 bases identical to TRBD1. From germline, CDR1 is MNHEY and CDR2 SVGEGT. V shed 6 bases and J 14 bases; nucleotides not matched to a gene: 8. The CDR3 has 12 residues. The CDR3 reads CASSPPGGGLFF. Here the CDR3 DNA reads TGTGCCAGCAGCCCTCCAGGGGGCGGGCTGTTTTTT.

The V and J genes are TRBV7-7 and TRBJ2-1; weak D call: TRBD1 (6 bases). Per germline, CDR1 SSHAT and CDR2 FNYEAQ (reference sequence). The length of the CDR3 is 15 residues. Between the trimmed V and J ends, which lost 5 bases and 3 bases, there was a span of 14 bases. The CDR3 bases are TGTGCCAGCAGCAACGCTGGGACAAACTACAATGAGCAGTTCTTC. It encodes CASSNAGTNYNEQFF.

The CDR3 spells CASSAGQGILLFQETQYF. CDR3 nucleotides: TGTGCCAGCAGCGCGGGACAGGGTATACTCCTCTTCCAAGAGACCCAGTACTTC. The V gene is TRBV6-2 or TRBV6-3, the J gene TRBJ2-5; 9 bases match TRBD1. The V gene's germline CDR1 is MNHEY and CDR2 SVGEGT. The V segment lost 6 bases and the J segment 1 base; nucleotides outside the gene matches: 15. The CDR3 extends over 18 amino acids.

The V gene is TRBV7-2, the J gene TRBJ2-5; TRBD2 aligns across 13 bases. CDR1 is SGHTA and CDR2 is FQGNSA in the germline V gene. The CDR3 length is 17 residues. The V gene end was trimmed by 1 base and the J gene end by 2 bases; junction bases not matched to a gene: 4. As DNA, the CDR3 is TGTGCCAGCAGCTTAGGCAGACTAGCGGGGGGTCAAGAGACCCAGTACTTC. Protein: CASSLGRLAGGQETQYF.

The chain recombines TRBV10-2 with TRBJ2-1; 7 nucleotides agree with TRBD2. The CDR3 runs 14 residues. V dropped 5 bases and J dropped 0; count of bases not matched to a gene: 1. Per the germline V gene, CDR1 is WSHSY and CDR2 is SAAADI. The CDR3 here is CASSPSGSYNEQFF. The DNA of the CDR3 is TGCGCCAGCAGTCCTAGCGGCTCCTACAATGAGCAGTTCTTC.

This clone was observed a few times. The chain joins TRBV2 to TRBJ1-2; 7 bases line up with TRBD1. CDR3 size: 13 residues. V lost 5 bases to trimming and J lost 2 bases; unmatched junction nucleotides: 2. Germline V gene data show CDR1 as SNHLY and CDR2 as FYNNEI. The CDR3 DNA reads TGTGCCAGCAGTCCGACAGGGAACTATGGCTACACCTTC. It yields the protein CASSPTGNYGYTF.

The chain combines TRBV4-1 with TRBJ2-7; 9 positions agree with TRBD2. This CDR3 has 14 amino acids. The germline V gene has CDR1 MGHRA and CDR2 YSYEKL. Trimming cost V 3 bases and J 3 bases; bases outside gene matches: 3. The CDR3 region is CASSHGLANYEQYF. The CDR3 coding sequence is TGCGCCAGCAGCCACGGACTAGCGAACTACGAGCAGTACTTC.

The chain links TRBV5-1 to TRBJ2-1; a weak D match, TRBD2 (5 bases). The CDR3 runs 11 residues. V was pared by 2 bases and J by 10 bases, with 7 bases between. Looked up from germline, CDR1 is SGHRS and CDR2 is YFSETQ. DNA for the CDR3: TGCGCCAGCAGCTTCGGGGTCGAGCAGTTCTTC. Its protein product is CASSFGVEQFF.